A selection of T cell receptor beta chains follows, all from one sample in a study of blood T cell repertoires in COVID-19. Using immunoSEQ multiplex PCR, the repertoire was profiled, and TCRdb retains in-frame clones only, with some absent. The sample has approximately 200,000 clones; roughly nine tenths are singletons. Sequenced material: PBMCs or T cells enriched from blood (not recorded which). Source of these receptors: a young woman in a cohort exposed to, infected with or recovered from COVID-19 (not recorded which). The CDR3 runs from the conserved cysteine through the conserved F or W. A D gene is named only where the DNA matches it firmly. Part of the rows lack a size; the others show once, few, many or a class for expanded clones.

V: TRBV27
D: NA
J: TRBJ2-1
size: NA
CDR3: CASRTGTTHNEQFF
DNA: TGTGCCAGCAGGACCGGGACAACGCACAATGAGCAGTTCTTC

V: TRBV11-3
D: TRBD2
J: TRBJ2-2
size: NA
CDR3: CASSPGHGRLAGELFF
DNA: TGTGCCAGCAGCCCAGGTCACGGGAGGTTGGCCGGGGAGCTGTTTTTT

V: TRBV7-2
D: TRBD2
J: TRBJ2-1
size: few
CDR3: CASSSSSGSYNEQFF
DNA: TGTGCCAGCAGCTCCTCTAGCGGGAGCTACAATGAGCAGTTCTTC

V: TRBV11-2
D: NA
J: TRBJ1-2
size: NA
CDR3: CASSYGHLNYGYTF
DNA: TGTGCCAGCAGCTACGGACATCTTAACTATGGCTACACCTTC

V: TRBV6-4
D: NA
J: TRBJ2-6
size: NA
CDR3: CASSDSTGTGANVLTF
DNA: TGTGCCAGCAGTGACTCCACAGGGACCGGGGCCAACGTCCTGACTTTC

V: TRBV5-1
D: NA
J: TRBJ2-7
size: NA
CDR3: CASSLGVGLSSYEQYF
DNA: TGCGCCAGCAGCTTGGGGGTCGGACTCTCATCCTACGAGCAGTACTTC

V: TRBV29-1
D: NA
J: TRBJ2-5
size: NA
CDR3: CSTHARDNQETQYF
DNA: TGCAGCACTCACGCCCGGGACAACCAAGAGACCCAGTACTTC

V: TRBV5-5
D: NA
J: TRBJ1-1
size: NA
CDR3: CASSLSGPEAFF
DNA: TGTGCCAGCAGCTTGTCTGGGCCCGAAGCTTTCTTT

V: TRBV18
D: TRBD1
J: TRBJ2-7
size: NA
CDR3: CASSNKDRVDEQYF
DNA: TGTGCCAGCTCAAACAAGGACAGGGTTGACGAGCAGTACTTC

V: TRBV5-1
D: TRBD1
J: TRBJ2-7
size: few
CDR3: CASSLGQGPLHEQYF
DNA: TGCGCCAGCAGCTTGGGACAGGGACCCCTTCACGAGCAGTACTTC

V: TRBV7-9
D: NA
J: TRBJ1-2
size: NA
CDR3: CASSPQGFGGYTF
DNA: TGTGCCAGCAGCCCGCAGGGGTTTGGCGGCTACACCTTC

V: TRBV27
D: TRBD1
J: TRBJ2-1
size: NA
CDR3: CASSFGQGALSYNEQFF
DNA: TGTGCCAGCAGTTTTGGTCAGGGGGCCTTGTCCTACAATGAGCAGTTCTTC

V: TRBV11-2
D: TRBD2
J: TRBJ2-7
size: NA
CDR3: CASSLHGGLAGRAYEQYF
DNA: TGTGCCAGCAGCTTACATGGAGGGCTAGCGGGGCGGGCCTACGAGCAGTACTTC

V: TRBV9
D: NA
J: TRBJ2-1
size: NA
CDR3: CASSVGGETYNEQFF
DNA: TGTGCCAGCAGCGTTGGCGGAGAGACTTACAATGAGCAGTTCTTC

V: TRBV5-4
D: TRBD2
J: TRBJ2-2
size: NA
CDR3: CASSLFSGSVVEGELFF
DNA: TGTGCCAGCAGCTTGTTTAGCGGGAGTGTTGTTGAAGGGGAGCTGTTTTTT

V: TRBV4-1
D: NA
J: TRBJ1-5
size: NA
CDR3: CASSQVPGEGQPQHF
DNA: TGCGCCAGCAGCCAAGTCCCCGGGGAGGGTCAGCCCCAGCATTTT

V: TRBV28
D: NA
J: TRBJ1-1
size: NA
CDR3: CASSSGGVSLNTEAFF
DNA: TGTGCCAGCAGTTCGGGGGGGGTTAGTTTGAACACTGAAGCTTTCTTT

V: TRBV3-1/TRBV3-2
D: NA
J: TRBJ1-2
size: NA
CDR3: CASSQDSGPTNYGYTF
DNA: TGTGCCAGCAGCCAAGACTCAGGGCCTACTAACTATGGCTACACCTTC

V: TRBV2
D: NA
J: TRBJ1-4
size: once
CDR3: CASLQGTTNEKLFF
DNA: TGTGCCAGCTTACAGGGAACGACTAATGAAAAACTGTTTTTT

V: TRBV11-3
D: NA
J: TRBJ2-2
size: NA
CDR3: CASSPQVTGELFF
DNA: TGTGCCAGCAGCCCACAGGTTACCGGGGAGCTGTTTTTT

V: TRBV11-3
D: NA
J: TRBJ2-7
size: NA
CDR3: CASSPPGQPGKQYF
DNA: TGTGCCAGCAGTCCTCCCGGACAGCCGGGGAAGCAGTACTTC

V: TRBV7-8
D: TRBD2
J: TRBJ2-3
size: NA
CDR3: CASSFTSGSTDTQYF
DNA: TGTGCCAGCAGCTTTACTAGCGGAAGCACAGATACGCAGTATTTT